Below, 8 T cell receptor beta chains from the same sample are listed, as sequenced in a study of PD-L1 blockade in urothelial cancer. Sequencing was performed with immunoSEQ multiplex PCR; in TCRdb, only in-frame clones are kept and a portion is missing. The repertoire holds roughly 95,000 clones, with around 87% as singletons. Indicated time point: pretreatment peripheral blood. This specimen was PBMCs, taken around atezolizumab (anti-PD-L1) treatment. These receptors all stem from a man aged 55-75 years with urothelial cancer.

The chain combines TRBV25-1 with TRBJ1-6, with TRBD1 matching 10 bases. CDR3 length: 16 amino acids. After removal of 4 bases from V and 9 bases from J, the junction contained 9 bases not matched to a gene. In germline, CDR1 is MGHDK, CDR2 SYGVNS. Here the CDR3 reads CASSALLGQGFSPLHF. In DNA, the CDR3 is TGTGCCAGCAGTGCCCTTTTGGGACAGGGGTTTTCACCCCTCCACTTT.

J is TRBJ2-1 and V is TRBV7-2; D perhaps matches TRBD2 (5 bases). The germline V gene encodes CDR1 SGHTA and CDR2 FQGNSA. The CDR3 contains 13 residues. V lost 0 bases and J lost 7, with 7 bases in between. CDR3 residues: CASSLAGVNEQFF. CDR3 in DNA: TGTGCCAGCAGCTTAGCGGGAGTTAATGAGCAGTTCTTC.

The chain links TRBV13 to TRBJ2-3; 7 positions agree with TRBD2. V gave up 5 bases and J gave up 2 bases; unmatched junction bases: 7. The germline gives CDR1 PRHDT, CDR2 FYEKMQ (reference sequence). This CDR3 region has 15 residues. CDR3 coding DNA: TGTGCCAGCAGCCCTAGCGGAAGTGACACAGATACGCAGTATTTT. It yields the protein CASSPSGSDTDTQYF.

V and J are TRBV4-3 and TRBJ1-5, with 7 bases identical to TRBD1. This CDR3 has 15 amino acids. After removal of 0 bases from V and 1 base from J, the junction contained 0 bases not matched to a gene. Germline lookup yields CDR1 LGHNA and CDR2 YSLEER. The CDR3 sequence is CASSQEQGSNQPQHF. The DNA of the CDR3 is TGCGCCAGCAGCCAAGAACAGGGGAGCAATCAGCCCCAGCATTTT.

V and J are TRBV5-1 and TRBJ2-2; 12 nucleotides align to TRBD2. The CDR3 extends over 17 amino acids. V trimming: 4 bases; J trimming: 4 bases; junction bases outside the gene matches: 8. In germline, CDR1 is SGHRS, CDR2 YFSETQ. As DNA, the CDR3 is TGCGCCAGCAGCCCCCCGGGACTAGCGGGTCTCACCGGGGAGCTGTTTTTT. Amino acid sequence: CASSPPGLAGLTGELFF.

V is TRBV10-3 and J is TRBJ1-3; no clear D gene. Trimming stripped 0 bases from V and 0 bases from J, with 6 bases between. Germline V lookup: CDR1 ENHRY, CDR2 SYGVKD. CDR3 length: 15 amino acids. Written as DNA, the CDR3 is TGTGCCATCAGTGAGTCGCGGGCCTCTGGAAACACCATATATTTT. This sequence encodes CAISESRASGNTIYF.

The rearrangement links TRBV7-3 to TRBJ1-2; 9 bases map to TRBD1. The CDR3 loop spans 15 amino acids. J lost 0 bases, V lost 5 bases, and 4 bases had no gene match. The germline V gene encodes CDR1 SGHTA and CDR2 FQGTGA. CDR3 bases: TGTGCCAGCAGCGCCACAGGGGGCTCTAACTATGGCTACACCTTC. As protein: CASSATGGSNYGYTF.

The chain uses TRBV5-8 and TRBJ2-7; D is uncertain. There are 13 residues in the CDR3. With 2 bases removed from V and 2 bases from J, the gap between germline ends came to 8 bases. The germline V gene encodes CDR1 SGHTS and CDR2 YDEGEE. The CDR3 DNA sequence: TGTGCCAGCAGCTTTGGGCTGGCCTACGAGCAGTACTTC. This codes for CASSFGLAYEQYF.